The clone carrying this T cell receptor (beta chain) was counted ten times or more. These data come from a study of molecular identifiers for immune sequencing clone quantification. The V gene end was trimmed by 2 bases and the J gene end by 4 bases; junction bases not matched to a gene: 8. This CDR3 has 16 residues. The germline V gene encodes CDR1 KGHDR and CDR2 SFDVKD. MiXCR, applied by TCRdb to the PCR reads, yields one record per CDR3 protein. Seen here are more than 450,000 distinct CDR3 sequences, around a fifth observed once, and the top ten hold about 0.84%. Input material: naive CD8+ T cells from blood, with Jurkat cell RNA spiked in. The subset was: FACS-sorted CD8+CD4-CCR7+CD45RA+ naive T cells. The genes are TRBV24-1 and TRBJ2-3; 7 bases fit TRBD1. This TCR derives from a human donor in good health. Some libraries in this study had Jurkat cell RNA spiked in. The CDR3 loop reads CATSDYRGERADTQYF. The CDR3 DNA sequence: TGTGCCACCAGTGATTACAGGGGCGAACGGGCAGATACGCAGTATTTT.